Only a few counts were recorded for the clone carrying this TCR beta chain. Its antigen is still unknown. This specimen comes from a study of T cells after yellow fever vaccination. About the research overall: Researchers used SMART-Seq v4 Ultra Low Input to prepare fractions that had low cell numbers. The study, taken as a whole, reports: A large majority of primary-vaccination clones showed up again after the booster (about 96% CD4, around 85% CD8).

CDR1 is LGHNA, CDR2 YNFKEQ, per germline. The CDR3 is 15 residues long. Trimming shortened V by 0 bases and J by 2 bases, and 9 bases separated the two germline ends. Via MiXCR, TCRdb re-called the 5' RACE reads, giving one row per CDR3 protein. The data contain 170,000 or so distinct CDR3 sequences, 5.5% to 7.5% of them singletons. The chain is built from TRBV4-2 and TRBJ2-3; the D is unclear. The input for sequencing was CD4+ T cells sorted from PBMCs, taken on the day of the first yellow fever vaccination. This clonotype originated in a man aged 18 to 30 who received the YFV17D yellow fever vaccine. DNA for the CDR3: TGTGCCAGCAGCCAAGATCCTCAGGTCACAGATACGCAGTATTTT. Translation: CASSQDPQVTDTQYF.